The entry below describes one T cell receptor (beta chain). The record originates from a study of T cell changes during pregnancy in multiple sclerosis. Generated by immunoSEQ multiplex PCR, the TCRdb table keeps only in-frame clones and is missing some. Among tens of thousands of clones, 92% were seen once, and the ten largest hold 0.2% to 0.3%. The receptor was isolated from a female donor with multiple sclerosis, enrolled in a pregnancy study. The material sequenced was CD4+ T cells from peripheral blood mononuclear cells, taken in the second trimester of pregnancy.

The CDR3 spells CASSISRVHYGYTF. The CDR3 nucleotides are TGTGCCAGTAGTATCTCCCGGGTCCACTATGGCTACACCTTC. The V call is TRBV19, the J call TRBJ1-2; D is unresolved. Between the trimmed V and J ends, which lost 3 bases and 3 bases, there was a span of 11 bases. CDR3 size: 14 residues. CDR1 and CDR2 (germline): LNHDA, SQIVND (reference sequence).